Below are 23 T cell receptor beta chains sequenced from a single sample in a study of regulatory T cells in long-lasting Graves disease. Arm-PCR with iRepertoire HTBI primers amplified the CDR3 regions for these TCR beta libraries. TCRdb re-called the multiplex PCR reads with MiXCR, one entry per CDR3 protein. The top ten hold roughly 20% of the sample, which has 350,000 to 450,000 distinct CDR3 sequences, about a fifth seen once. As to time point: persistent/refractory GD, antithyroid drugs over 5 years with positive TRAb. RNA isolated from PBMCs was used to make the TCR library. The material sequenced was peripheral blood mononuclear cells (PBMCs), taken when the disease was refractory, from a patient treated with antithyroid drugs. The receptor set was obtained from a female donor with Graves disease.

At least ten counts were recorded for this clonotype. The chain uses TRBV7-8 and TRBJ2-7; 8 bases line up with TRBD1. The V gene's germline CDR1 is SGHVS and CDR2 FQNEAQ. The CDR3 covers 14 residues. With 0 bases clipped from V and 8 bases from J, the junction kept 6 bases outside the gene matches. DNA of the CDR3: TGTGCCAGCAGCTTAGCAGGACAGGGCAACCAGCAGTACTTC. Protein: CASSLAGQGNQQYF.

This clonotype was seen repeatedly, ten times or more. J is TRBJ2-5 and V is TRBV28, with 8 positions matching TRBD1. Germline V gives CDR1 MDHEN, CDR2 SYDVKM. V shed 3 bases, J shed 2 bases, and the junction held 14 bases outside the gene matches. CDR3 length: 18 residues. The DNA for the CDR3 is TGTGCCAGCAGTTTGGACCTCAGATCGACAGGGGTTCAAGAGACCCAGTACTTC. Translating it yields CASSLDLRSTGVQETQYF.

This chain connects TRBV9 to TRBJ2-2, with 7 positions matching TRBD2. CDR3 length: 16 residues. The V and J ends lost 4 bases and 2 bases, in that order; junction bases with no gene match: 8. Looked up from germline, CDR1 is SGDLS and CDR2 is YYNGEE. CDR3 amino acids: CASSMYGTTNTGELFF. For the CDR3, the DNA is TGTGCCAGCAGCATGTACGGGACTACCAACACCGGGGAGCTGTTTTTT.

This clonotype was detected many times. V gene TRBV12-3 or TRBV12-4 combines with J gene TRBJ2-7, with TRBD2 as a possible D gene (5 bases). CDR3 length: 13 amino acids. Trimming stripped 2 bases from V and 6 bases from J, with 11 bases between. The CDR3 spells CASSLNLAVEQYF. Here the CDR3 DNA reads TGTGCCAGCAGTTTAAACCTAGCAGTCGAGCAGTACTTC.

This clonotype has a count of ten or more. This chain joins TRBV7-6 and TRBJ2-7; 8 bases match TRBD2. J lost 0 bases, V lost 1 base, and 5 bases had no gene match. The CDR3 spans 16 residues. Looked up from germline, CDR1 is SGHVS and CDR2 is FNYEAQ. The CDR3 here is CASSLESSGSSYEQYF. The CDR3 DNA sequence: TGTGCCAGCAGCTTAGAATCCAGCGGGAGCTCCTACGAGCAGTACTTC.

At least ten counts were recorded for this clonotype. The V gene is TRBV7-2, the J gene TRBJ2-5; tentatively, D is TRBD2 (6 bases). The CDR3 has 13 residues. Germline V lookup: CDR1 SGHTA, CDR2 FQGNSA. Trimming took off 6 bases at V and 4 bases at J, with 12 bases between the two ends. DNA of the CDR3: TGTGCCAGCAGTAGTCAGGGAGGAGAGACCCAGTACTTC. It is translated as CASSSQGGETQYF.

In this sample, this clonotype turned up a few times. The chain links TRBV28 to TRBJ2-7; TRBD2 agrees at 11 bases. The CDR3 runs 14 residues. Germline lookup yields CDR1 MDHEN and CDR2 SYDVKM. V lost 5 bases, J lost 4 bases, and 4 bases stayed unmatched. The CDR3 spells CASSTSGSLYEQYF. In DNA form, the CDR3 reads TGTGCCAGCAGTACTAGCGGGAGCTTATACGAGCAGTACTTC.

This clonotype was counted between two and nine times. Relative to the germline gene, one junction end is altered; a read error may explain this. This chain uses TRBV24-1 with TRBJ2-7; tentatively, D is TRBD1 (6 bases). Per germline, CDR1 KGHDR and CDR2 SFDVKD. CDR3 length: 14 residues. Here the CDR3 DNA reads TGTGCCACCAGTGCCCGGGACACTACCTACGAGCAGCACTTC. It codes for CATSARDTTYEQHF.

This clonotype has at least ten counts. The rearrangement joins TRBV27 to TRBJ2-7, with D possibly being TRBD2 (6 bases). The germline gives CDR1 MNHEY, CDR2 SMNVEV (reference sequence). V lost 2 bases to trimming and J lost 3 bases, with 20 bases between them. This CDR3 region has 17 residues. CDR3 sequence (DNA): TGTGCCAGCAGTTTACCCTTTTCCCGGAGGGCCAACTACGAGCAGTACTTC. Its translation: CASSLPFSRRANYEQYF.

This clonotype was detected only a few times. The DNA of the CDR3 is TGTGCCAGCAGTCGACAGGTTTATTCCTTTGGCTACACCTTC. Translating it yields CASSRQVYSFGYTF. The chain has TRBV28 and TRBJ1-2; perhaps TRBD1 as D (6 bases). Looked up from germline, CDR1 is MDHEN and CDR2 is SYDVKM. V dropped 5 bases and J dropped 7 bases, with 17 bases sitting between them. The CDR3 covers 14 residues.

The rearrangement joins TRBV12-5 to TRBJ2-2; no clear D. V gave up 6 bases and J gave up 7 bases, with 15 bases separating them. The CDR3 runs to 14 residues. CDR1 LGHNT and CDR2 FRNRAP come from the germline V gene. CDR3 protein: CASGTTLLGGELFF. CDR3 bases: TGTGCTAGTGGCACTACCCTCTTGGGCGGGGAGCTGTTTTTT.

This clonotype was observed many times. J is TRBJ1-2 and V is TRBV28, with D hard to call. The CDR3 totals 16 residues. Per the germline V gene, CDR1 is MDHEN and CDR2 is SYDVKM. Trimming shortened V by 7 bases and J by 4 bases, and 22 bases separated the two germline ends. The CDR3 DNA sequence: TGTGCCAGCACGAGGGAGATGCCTGTCCGATCCTATGGCTACACCTTC. This translates into CASTREMPVRSYGYTF.

About this clonotype itself: A clone one base away is much larger, so this may be a read error. The CDR3 nucleotides read TGTGCCAGCAGACGGGGGGGGAGCGGCACCGGGGAGCCGTTTTTT. It specifies CASRRGGSGTGEPFF. V and J are TRBV12-3 or TRBV12-4 and TRBJ2-2; 8 positions match TRBD2. CDR3 length: 15 amino acids.

The gene calls are TRBV2 and TRBJ2-3, with D unresolved. V was clipped by 3 bases and J by 0 bases, with 22 bases between them. The germline V gene encodes CDR1 SNHLY and CDR2 FYNNEI. The CDR3 runs 19 residues. This chain's CDR3 is CASSDWAKTIRRSTDTQYF. The CDR3 DNA sequence: TGTGCCAGCAGTGACTGGGCCAAAACCATTCGTAGAAGCACAGATACGCAGTATTTT. Full variable domain (rest looked up from reference TRBV2 and TRBJ2-3): EPEVTQTPSHQVTQMGQEVILRCVPISNHLYFYWYRQILGQKVEFLVSFYNNEISEKSEIFDDQFSVERPDGSNFTLKIRSTKLEDSAMYFCASSDWAKTIRRSTDTQYFGPGTRLTVL.

V and J are TRBV20-1 and TRBJ2-5; 9 positions agree with TRBD1. V was pared by 3 bases and J by 7 bases, with 9 bases of the junction left unmatched. This CDR3 comprises 14 residues. Germline CDR1 reads DFQATT; CDR2 reads SNEGSKA (reference sequence). The CDR3 region is CSASWDREGGTQYF. The CDR3 DNA follows: TGCAGTGCTAGTTGGGACAGGGAGGGGGGGACCCAGTACTTC.

The sample holds many counts of this clonotype. The chain links TRBV7-2 to TRBJ2-7; D is possibly TRBD1 (5 bases). With 6 bases removed from V and 1 base from J, the gap between germline ends came to 10 bases. The CDR3 runs to 13 residues. The germline CDR1 and CDR2 sequences are SGHTA and FQGNSA. For the CDR3, the DNA is TGTGCCAGCAGGCAAGACAGTTCCTACGAGCAGTACTTC. It translates to CASRQDSSYEQYF.

The sample holds a few counts of this clonotype. Since the CDR3 does not end with the conserved phenylalanine or tryptophan, this likely comes from a read error. The genes are TRBV7-2 and TRBJ2-2; TRBD2 aligns across 13 bases. Germline V CDR1 and CDR2: SGHTA, FQGNSA. V gave up 5 bases and J gave up 8 bases; unmatched junction bases: 2. This CDR3 comprises 14 residues. In DNA, the CDR3 is TGTGCCAGCAGCAAGGGACTAGCGGGAGGGGAGCTGTTTTCT. It codes for CASSKGLAGGELFS.

This clonotype was seen ten or more times. This chain joins TRBV3-1 and TRBJ2-7; no definite D call. Trimming stripped 1 base from V and 3 bases from J, with 7 bases between. The CDR3 has 13 residues. CDR1 LGHDT and CDR2 YNNKEL come from the germline V gene (reference sequence). The DNA for the CDR3 is TGTGCCAGCAGCCAAGTGATAGGCTACGAGCAGTACTTC. This encodes CASSQVIGYEQYF.

This clonotype was found a few times. The genes are TRBV12-3 or TRBV12-4 and TRBJ1-2; the D is unclear. V dropped 3 bases and J dropped 0 bases, with 5 bases sitting between them. The CDR3 length is 13 residues. The CDR3 DNA follows: TGTGCCAGCAGTTTTTCAGCTAACTATGGCTACACCTTC. Translating it yields CASSFSANYGYTF.

This clonotype has a handful of counts. The chain uses TRBV28 and TRBJ1-1, with no clear D. This CDR3 spans 11 amino acids. The ends were cut back, 1 base at V and 8 bases at J, with 5 bases in the middle. Looked up from germline, CDR1 is MDHEN and CDR2 is SYDVKM. The CDR3 nucleotides read TGTGCCAGCAGTTTATTTGGAGAAGCTTTCTTT. It codes for CASSLFGEAFF.

This clonotype showed up many times. This chain joins TRBV12-3 or TRBV12-4 and TRBJ2-5; maybe TRBD2 (5 bases). V lost 7 bases and J lost 2, with 20 bases in between. This CDR3 is built from 16 residues. CDR3 region: CASTPGIAHAQETQYF. In DNA form, the CDR3 reads TGTGCCAGCACCCCTGGGATAGCGCACGCTCAAGAGACCCAGTACTTC.

The sample holds many counts of this clonotype. The rearrangement links TRBV28 to TRBJ1-2, with 7 positions matching TRBD1. CDR1 is MDHEN, CDR2 SYDVKM, per germline. With 2 bases clipped from V and 5 bases from J, the junction kept 8 bases outside the gene matches. The CDR3 contains 15 residues. The CDR3 sequence is CASSLPSGGSYGYTF. The CDR3 DNA is TGTGCCAGCAGTTTACCCTCAGGGGGTTCGTATGGCTACACCTTC.

This clonotype has a count of ten or more. V usage is TRBV6-2 or TRBV6-3 and J usage is TRBJ1-6; weak D call: TRBD1 (5 bases). This CDR3 is built from 15 residues. The germline V gene encodes CDR1 MNHEY and CDR2 SVGEGT. The germline V and J ends were trimmed by 0 bases and 10 bases, with 13 bases remaining between them. CDR3 DNA sequence: TGTGCCAGCAGTTACTCCTTCAGGGAAGGGTCACCCCTCCACTTT. It is translated as CASSYSFREGSPLHF.